This is a list of T cell receptor beta chains from one sample in a study of post-analysis software for immune sequencing data. TCRdb ran MiXCR on the PCR reads and lists one entry per CDR3 protein. The sample lists some 700,000 distinct CDR3 sequences; approximately 60% were seen once. The material sequenced was blood. The receptors shown here come from a girl aged 2 to 9 with multiple sclerosis. CDR3s include the opening cysteine and the closing phenylalanine or tryptophan. The D gene is left open where the match is weak. Clone size is given for some rows only: seen once, a few or many times, or a class if the clone is expanded.

cdr3_nt: TGTGCCAGCAGCTTAGGGGGCCATGTTCAAGAGACCCAGTACTTC
cdr3_aa: CASSLGGHVQETQYF
d_call: .
v_call: TRBV11-2
clone_size: .
j_call: TRBJ2-5

cdr3_nt: TGCAGTGCTCGGCCGGGGAGAGGCTTCTACAATGAGCAGTTCTTC
cdr3_aa: CSARPGRGFYNEQFF
d_call: .
v_call: TRBV20-1
clone_size: few
j_call: TRBJ2-1

cdr3_nt: TGTGCCAGCTCACCACCGGGACAGGGGGCTGATACGCAGTATTTT
cdr3_aa: CASSPPGQGADTQYF
d_call: TRBD1
v_call: TRBV18
clone_size: once
j_call: TRBJ2-3

cdr3_nt: TGTGCCACCAGTGAGGGACTAGCGGGGGGCCAGAGCTCCTACAATGAGCAGTTCTTC
cdr3_aa: CATSEGLAGGQSSYNEQFF
d_call: TRBD2
v_call: TRBV24-1
clone_size: few
j_call: TRBJ2-1

cdr3_nt: TGTGCCAGCAGGGAGACAGGGGACTACTATGGCTACACCTTC
cdr3_aa: CASRETGDYYGYTF
d_call: TRBD1
v_call: TRBV6-6
clone_size: .
j_call: TRBJ1-2

cdr3_nt: TGCAGTGCTGCCCGACTAGCGGGGGGATACAATGAGCAGTTCTTC
cdr3_aa: CSAARLAGGYNEQFF
d_call: TRBD2
v_call: TRBV20-1
clone_size: few
j_call: TRBJ2-1

cdr3_nt: TGTGCCACCAGTGATTCGGGCGGACAGGGCTATCAGCCCCAGCATTTT
cdr3_aa: CATSDSGGQGYQPQHF
d_call: TRBD1
v_call: TRBV24-1
clone_size: .
j_call: TRBJ1-5

cdr3_nt: TGCGCCAGCAGTGATAGGACTAGCCCGTACGAGCAGTACTTC
cdr3_aa: CASSDRTSPYEQYF
d_call: TRBD2
v_call: TRBV10-2
clone_size: .
j_call: TRBJ2-7

cdr3_nt: TGTGCCAGCAGTTACAATTTCAACACTGAAGCTTTCTTT
cdr3_aa: CASSYNFNTEAFF
d_call: .
v_call: TRBV6-5
clone_size: .
j_call: TRBJ1-1

cdr3_nt: TGCAGCGTTGAAGATGGGGCAGAAGGGCAAGTAGTTAATGAGCAGTTCTTC
cdr3_aa: CSVEDGAEGQVVNEQFF
d_call: .
v_call: TRBV29-1
clone_size: .
j_call: TRBJ2-1

cdr3_nt: TGTGCCAGCAGTTACTCAGGTGTCGCAGATACGCAGTATTTT
cdr3_aa: CASSYSGVADTQYF
d_call: .
v_call: TRBV6-5
clone_size: few
j_call: TRBJ2-3

cdr3_nt: TGTGCCATCAGTGAGTCGTCTGGGGATACCTACAATGAGCAGTTCTTC
cdr3_aa: CAISESSGDTYNEQFF
d_call: .
v_call: TRBV10-3
clone_size: few
j_call: TRBJ2-1

cdr3_nt: TGTGCCACCAGCAGAGTGGACAGGGAATACGAGCAGTACTTC
cdr3_aa: CATSRVDREYEQYF
d_call: TRBD1
v_call: TRBV15
clone_size: .
j_call: TRBJ2-7

cdr3_nt: TGTGCCAGCCGGGACAGGGCACAAGAGACCCAGTACTTC
cdr3_aa: CASRDRAQETQYF
d_call: TRBD1
v_call: TRBV7-2
clone_size: few
j_call: TRBJ2-5

cdr3_nt: TGTGCCAGCAGCTCGCTTCCTAACTATGGCTACACCTTC
cdr3_aa: CASSSLPNYGYTF
d_call: .
v_call: TRBV7-2
clone_size: .
j_call: TRBJ1-2

cdr3_nt: TGCAGCGTTCGCCGACCGAACGACTACGAGCAGTACTTC
cdr3_aa: CSVRRPNDYEQYF
d_call: .
v_call: TRBV29-1
clone_size: few
j_call: TRBJ2-7

cdr3_nt: TGTGCCAGCCAGGGACAGCTTAACAATGAGCAGTTCTTC
cdr3_aa: CASQGQLNNEQFF
d_call: TRBD1
v_call: TRBV6-1
clone_size: .
j_call: TRBJ2-1

cdr3_nt: TGTGCCAGCAGCCCCGTCTCAGGGACCCAGTACTTC
cdr3_aa: CASSPVSGTQYF
d_call: .
v_call: TRBV3-1
clone_size: .
j_call: TRBJ2-5

cdr3_nt: TGCAGTGCTAAAGACGGGAGGGGGTTGGACAATGAGCAGTTCTTC
cdr3_aa: CSAKDGRGLDNEQFF
d_call: TRBD2
v_call: TRBV20-1
clone_size: .
j_call: TRBJ2-1

cdr3_nt: TGTGCCAGCAGACGCGCGGGGGGCTCCTACAATGAGCAGTTCTTC
cdr3_aa: CASRRAGGSYNEQFF
d_call: TRBD2
v_call: TRBV2
clone_size: .
j_call: TRBJ2-1

cdr3_nt: TGCGCCAGCAGCCAAGCTCCGGGACAGGGGTTTGGTAAACTGTTTTTT
cdr3_aa: CASSQAPGQGFGKLFF
d_call: TRBD1
v_call: TRBV4-3
clone_size: .
j_call: TRBJ1-4

cdr3_nt: TGTGCCTGGAGTGGGTGGTCAGAAGATGGCTACACCTTC
cdr3_aa: CAWSGWSEDGYTF
d_call: .
v_call: TRBV30
clone_size: once
j_call: TRBJ1-2

cdr3_nt: TGCGCCAGCAGCTTCGGTCAGGCAGGCAACAATGAGCAGTTCTTC
cdr3_aa: CASSFGQAGNNEQFF
d_call: .
v_call: TRBV5-1
clone_size: .
j_call: TRBJ2-1

cdr3_nt: TGCAGTGCCCAGGACAGGGACAATCAGTCCCAGCATTTT
cdr3_aa: CSAQDRDNQSQHF
d_call: TRBD1
v_call: TRBV20-1
clone_size: .
j_call: TRBJ1-5

cdr3_nt: TGTGCCAGCACCACGTCGGCAGATACGCAGTATTTT
cdr3_aa: CASTTSADTQYF
d_call: .
v_call: TRBV5-5
clone_size: .
j_call: TRBJ2-3

cdr3_nt: TGCGCCAGCAGCCTGCGACAGGGGTCGAACAATGAGCAGTTCTTC
cdr3_aa: CASSLRQGSNNEQFF
d_call: TRBD1
v_call: TRBV4-1
clone_size: .
j_call: TRBJ2-1

cdr3_nt: TGTGCCAGCAGTTACCCTAACGGACCCAATGAGCAGTTCTTC
cdr3_aa: CASSYPNGPNEQFF
d_call: .
v_call: TRBV12-3/TRBV12-4
clone_size: .
j_call: TRBJ2-1

cdr3_nt: TGTGCCAGCAGCGTAGGGGGGACAGGGGGCTACGAGCAGTACTTC
cdr3_aa: CASSVGGTGGYEQYF
d_call: TRBD1
v_call: TRBV9
clone_size: .
j_call: TRBJ2-7

cdr3_nt: TGCAGTGCTAGAGAGGGGGGGGGCCAAGAGACCCAGTACTTC
cdr3_aa: CSAREGGGQETQYF
d_call: TRBD2
v_call: TRBV20-1
clone_size: few
j_call: TRBJ2-5

cdr3_nt: TGTGCCAGCAGCCAAGAGATGACCGGCCTCTATGGCTACACCTTC
cdr3_aa: CASSQEMTGLYGYTF
d_call: .
v_call: TRBV16
clone_size: few
j_call: TRBJ1-2

cdr3_nt: TGTGCCATCAGTGAGCAACACTGGACTAGCGGGGGAGGGCAGTTCTTC
cdr3_aa: CAISEQHWTSGGGQFF
d_call: TRBD2
v_call: TRBV10-3
clone_size: few
j_call: TRBJ2-1

cdr3_nt: TGCGCCAGCAGTATCTATCAGCCCCAGCATTTT
cdr3_aa: CASSIYQPQHF
d_call: .
v_call: TRBV5-1
clone_size: .
j_call: TRBJ1-5

cdr3_nt: TGCAGCGTTGAGTGGTTTCTAGCGGGAGACACAGATACGCAGTATTTT
cdr3_aa: CSVEWFLAGDTDTQYF
d_call: TRBD2
v_call: TRBV29-1
clone_size: .
j_call: TRBJ2-3

cdr3_nt: TGTGCCAGCAGCCTGACACCGTCCGAAGAGACCCAGTACTTC
cdr3_aa: CASSLTPSEETQYF
d_call: .
v_call: TRBV7-2
clone_size: .
j_call: TRBJ2-5

cdr3_nt: TGTGCCAGCAGTGGCAGGGGGCGAAATGAGCAGTTCTTC
cdr3_aa: CASSGRGRNEQFF
d_call: TRBD1
v_call: TRBV6-1
clone_size: few
j_call: TRBJ2-1

cdr3_nt: TGTGCCATATGGGACAGCTCCTACAATGAGCAGTTCTTC
cdr3_aa: CAIWDSSYNEQFF
d_call: TRBD1
v_call: TRBV10-3
clone_size: few
j_call: TRBJ2-1

cdr3_nt: TGTGCCAGCAACCGAATCCCTAGCGGGAGTACTTACGAGCAGTATTTC
cdr3_aa: CASNRIPSGSTYEQYF
d_call: TRBD2
v_call: TRBV6-2/TRBV6-3
clone_size: .
j_call: TRBJ2-7

cdr3_nt: TGTGCCAGCAGTTATGCCGGTACGGAGACCCAGTACTTC
cdr3_aa: CASSYAGTETQYF
d_call: .
v_call: TRBV6-6
clone_size: .
j_call: TRBJ2-5

cdr3_nt: TGTGCCAGCAGTTCCCCCGGGACTAGGGGCGAGCAGTTCTTC
cdr3_aa: CASSSPGTRGEQFF
d_call: TRBD2
v_call: TRBV12-3/TRBV12-4
clone_size: .
j_call: TRBJ2-1

cdr3_nt: TGTGCCAGCGGTAGCGGAGGTAGATACGAGCAGTACTTC
cdr3_aa: CASGSGGRYEQYF
d_call: .
v_call: TRBV6-6
clone_size: .
j_call: TRBJ2-7

cdr3_nt: TGCAGCGTTTCTTTAGGCAGGGAGTCGGATACGCAGTATTTT
cdr3_aa: CSVSLGRESDTQYF
d_call: .
v_call: TRBV29-1
clone_size: few
j_call: TRBJ2-3

cdr3_nt: TGTGCCAGCAGCGTAGGGGGGGCCGACGAGCAGTACTTC
cdr3_aa: CASSVGGADEQYF
d_call: .
v_call: TRBV9
clone_size: once
j_call: TRBJ2-7

cdr3_nt: TGCAGCGTTGAACCGGGACAGGGAACAGATACGCAGTATTTT
cdr3_aa: CSVEPGQGTDTQYF
d_call: TRBD1
v_call: TRBV29-1
clone_size: .
j_call: TRBJ2-3

cdr3_nt: TGCAGTGCTAGAGCCCCTAACGGGAGTCCAGATACGCAGTATTTT
cdr3_aa: CSARAPNGSPDTQYF
d_call: .
v_call: TRBV20-1
clone_size: .
j_call: TRBJ2-3

cdr3_nt: TGTGCCAGCAGCCTAGGGACAGGCCTGGGAGGGGACTTACCCACTGAAGCTTTCTTT
cdr3_aa: CASSLGTGLGGDLPTEAFF
d_call: TRBD1
v_call: TRBV7-6
clone_size: few
j_call: TRBJ1-1

cdr3_nt: TGCAGCGTTGAGAGACCAGGGATCCACGAGCAGTACTTC
cdr3_aa: CSVERPGIHEQYF
d_call: .
v_call: TRBV29-1
clone_size: .
j_call: TRBJ2-7

cdr3_nt: TGCGCCAGCAGCTTGGACGGCCCGTTCTATAATTCACCCCTCCACTTT
cdr3_aa: CASSLDGPFYNSPLHF
d_call: .
v_call: TRBV5-1
clone_size: .
j_call: TRBJ1-6

cdr3_nt: TGTGCCAGCAGTGGAACTAGGATGAGCACAGATACGCAGTATTTT
cdr3_aa: CASSGTRMSTDTQYF
d_call: .
v_call: TRBV6-5
clone_size: .
j_call: TRBJ2-3

cdr3_nt: TGCGCCAGCAGCTTGGATCGGGGGGACGAGACCCAGTACTTC
cdr3_aa: CASSLDRGDETQYF
d_call: TRBD2
v_call: TRBV5-1
clone_size: .
j_call: TRBJ2-5

cdr3_nt: TGTGCCAGCAGCCTTACTTCCGCAGGGCTGGAGACCCAGTACTTC
cdr3_aa: CASSLTSAGLETQYF
d_call: .
v_call: TRBV7-9
clone_size: few
j_call: TRBJ2-5